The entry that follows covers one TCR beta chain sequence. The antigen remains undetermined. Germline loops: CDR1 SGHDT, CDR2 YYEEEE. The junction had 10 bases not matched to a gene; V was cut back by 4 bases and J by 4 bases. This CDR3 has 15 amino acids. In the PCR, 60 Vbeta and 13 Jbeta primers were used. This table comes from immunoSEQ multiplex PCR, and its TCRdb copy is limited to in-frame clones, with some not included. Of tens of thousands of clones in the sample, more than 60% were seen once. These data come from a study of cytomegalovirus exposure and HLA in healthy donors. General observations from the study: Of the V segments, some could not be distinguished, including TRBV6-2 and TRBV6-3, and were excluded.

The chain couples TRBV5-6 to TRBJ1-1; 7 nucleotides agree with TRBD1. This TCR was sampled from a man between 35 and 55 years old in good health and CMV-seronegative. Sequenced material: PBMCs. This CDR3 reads CASSPTGEKRTEAFF. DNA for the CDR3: TGTGCCAGCAGCCCAACAGGGGAGAAGCGCACTGAAGCTTTCTTT.